This T cell receptor (beta chain) was captured in a study of shared clonotypes between healthy human individuals. Study observations and caveats: Rarefaction indicated that sorted-subset sequencing remained incomplete although depth was large.

Per the germline V gene, CDR1 is SGDLS and CDR2 is YYNGEE. Unmatched junction bases numbered 9, after V lost 2 bases and J lost 7 bases. CDR3 length: 17 residues. Cells designated naive CD8 were CD45RO-negative and were positively selected for CCR7, with terminally differentiated effector memory CD45RA+ cells excluded. Details on this clone: Its antigen is undetermined.

Measured with immunoSEQ multiplex PCR; TCRdb has only the in-frame clones, and not every one. The table shows more than 2 million clones, with approximately 95% occurring only once. This sequence was found in a young man in good health. This chain links TRBV9 with TRBJ1-4, with 12 bases lining up with TRBD1. The sample taken for sequencing was naive CD8+ T cells sorted from blood. As DNA, the CDR3 is TGTGCCAGCAGCGTGGGGACAGGGGGCCCGGAAAGTGAAAAACTGTTTTTT. Protein product: CASSVGTGGPESEKLFF.